This T cell receptor beta chain was found in a study of blood T cell repertoires in COVID-19. On the study more broadly: The United States, Italy and Spain provided the acute and convalescent COVID-19 samples.

Original processing notes: By means of reference gene primer amplification, nucleated cell counts were estimated. Profiling relied on immunoSEQ multiplex PCR, and the TCRdb table lists in-frame clones only, not all of them. From that table come the V and J calls and clone size; the DNA was used to work out D and trimming. The repertoire holds over 20,000 clones, with 91% as singletons. This CDR3 spans 15 amino acids. CDR1 is LNHNV, CDR2 YYDKDF, per germline (reference sequence). J gave up 9 bases and V 2 bases, and 7 bases lay outside the gene matches. This sequence joins TRBV15 and TRBJ2-1; 10 positions agree with TRBD1. The sequence came from a woman in her seventies with active COVID-19. Sample: peripheral blood. The CDR3 is CATSRPTGTGAEQFF. In nucleotides, the CDR3 is TGTGCCACCAGCAGACCGACCGGGACAGGGGCTGAGCAGTTCTTC.